The sequence of this TCR beta chain was determined in a study of graft-versus-host responses after intestinal transplantation. Profiling relied on immunoSEQ multiplex PCR, and the TCRdb table lists in-frame clones only, not all of them. The table lists 7,800 or so clones, under 40% of them singletons. This clone showed up just a few times. Looked up from germline, CDR1 is SGHRS and CDR2 is YFSETQ. The V end lost 4 bases, the J end lost 2 bases, and 17 bases lay between the germline ends. The CDR3 runs 16 residues. V and J are TRBV5-1 and TRBJ2-3; D perhaps matches TRBD1 (6 bases). The sample here was alloreactive CD4+ T cells from a mixed lymphocyte reaction culture, taken before transplantation. Subset here: CFSE-low proliferating T cells sorted from roughly six-day pre-transplant mixed lymphocyte reaction (GvH or HvG direction). This sequence was found in a human patient who was an organ donor for intestinal transplantation. The CDR3, as DNA: TGCGCCAGCAGCCTTCAAAGGGGGTTAGCCACAGATACGCAGTATTTT. It codes for CASSLQRGLATDTQYF.